The rows below give T cell receptor beta chains drawn from one sample of a study of T cell responses to AZD1222 COVID-19 vaccine. Sequencing was performed with immunoSEQ multiplex PCR; in TCRdb, only in-frame clones are kept and a portion is missing. The repertoire holds around 100,000 clones, with about 92% as singletons. The sample here was peripheral blood, taken on day 0 of AZD1222 vaccination. The receptor source for this set is an adult in good health. CDR3s include the opening cysteine and the closing phenylalanine or tryptophan. The D gene is left open where the match is weak. Clone size is given for some rows only: seen once, a few or many times, or a class if the clone is expanded.

V gene: TRBV28; clone size: NA; D gene: NA; J gene: TRBJ2-2; CDR3 protein: CASSFYRVGTGELFF; CDR3 DNA: TGTGCCAGCAGTTTTTACAGGGTGGGCACCGGGGAGCTGTTTTTT
V gene: TRBV7-9; clone size: once; D gene: NA; J gene: TRBJ1-5; CDR3 protein: CASSLGQDQPQHF; CDR3 DNA: TGTGCCAGCAGCTTAGGACAGGATCAGCCCCAGCATTTT
V gene: TRBV4-1; clone size: NA; D gene: NA; J gene: TRBJ2-7; CDR3 protein: CASSHNSGNEQYF; CDR3 DNA: TGCGCCAGCAGCCACAACTCGGGGAACGAGCAGTACTTC
V gene: TRBV28; clone size: NA; D gene: TRBD2; J gene: TRBJ2-1; CDR3 protein: CASSPGGAGNHEQFF; CDR3 DNA: TGTGCCAGCAGCCCGGGGGGGGCGGGGAATCATGAGCAGTTCTTC
V gene: TRBV3-1/TRBV3-2; clone size: once; D gene: NA; J gene: TRBJ1-2; CDR3 protein: CASSQDKGYGYTF; CDR3 DNA: TGTGCCAGCAGCCAAGATAAAGGATATGGCTACACCTTC
V gene: TRBV7-2; clone size: NA; D gene: TRBD2; J gene: TRBJ2-7; CDR3 protein: CASSLTLAGAYEQYF; CDR3 DNA: TGTGCCAGCAGCTTAACCCTAGCGGGGGCCTACGAGCAGTACTTC
V gene: TRBV9; clone size: NA; D gene: NA; J gene: TRBJ2-5; CDR3 protein: CASSVVSGAGETQYF; CDR3 DNA: TGTGCCAGCAGCGTAGTCTCGGGGGCGGGTGAGACCCAGTACTTC
V gene: TRBV30; clone size: NA; D gene: NA; J gene: TRBJ1-4; CDR3 protein: CAWDRGNSEKLFF; CDR3 DNA: TGTGCCTGGGACCGGGGCAACAGTGAAAAACTGTTTTTT
V gene: TRBV6-5; clone size: NA; D gene: NA; J gene: TRBJ1-3; CDR3 protein: CASSLGIASGNTIYF; CDR3 DNA: TGTGCCAGCAGTTTGGGCATCGCCTCTGGAAACACCATATATTTT
V gene: TRBV11-3; clone size: NA; D gene: TRBD2; J gene: TRBJ2-5; CDR3 protein: CASSGRGEETQYF; CDR3 DNA: TGTGCCAGCAGCGGACGGGGGGAAGAGACCCAGTACTTC
V gene: TRBV5-4; clone size: once; D gene: TRBD2; J gene: TRBJ2-5; CDR3 protein: CASSRGVIAVQETQYF; CDR3 DNA: TGTGCCAGCAGCCGGGGGGTGATCGCCGTTCAAGAGACCCAGTACTTC
V gene: TRBV19; clone size: NA; D gene: TRBD1; J gene: TRBJ1-1; CDR3 protein: CASRANRGRDMNTEAFF; CDR3 DNA: TGTGCCAGTAGGGCGAACAGGGGGCGCGACATGAACACTGAAGCTTTCTTT
V gene: TRBV28; clone size: NA; D gene: NA; J gene: TRBJ1-2; CDR3 protein: CASGHINGYTF; CDR3 DNA: TGTGCCAGCGGCCACATAAATGGCTACACCTTC
V gene: TRBV7-9; clone size: NA; D gene: TRBD2; J gene: TRBJ2-7; CDR3 protein: CASSPPAGVYEQYF; CDR3 DNA: TGTGCCAGCAGCCCCCCGGCGGGGGTCTACGAGCAGTACTTC
V gene: TRBV7-9; clone size: NA; D gene: TRBD1; J gene: TRBJ1-4; CDR3 protein: CASSDVDRGATKLFF; CDR3 DNA: TGTGCCAGCAGTGACGTAGACAGGGGCGCCACGAAACTGTTTTTT
V gene: TRBV6-5; clone size: NA; D gene: NA; J gene: TRBJ2-3; CDR3 protein: CASKRGLADTQYF; CDR3 DNA: TGTGCCAGCAAGAGGGGACTGGCAGATACGCAGTATTTT
V gene: TRBV11-3; clone size: once; D gene: TRBD2; J gene: TRBJ2-1; CDR3 protein: CASSLVGTRGSEQFF; CDR3 DNA: TGTGCCAGCAGCTTAGTGGGGACTAGAGGTAGTGAGCAGTTCTTC
V gene: TRBV30; clone size: NA; D gene: TRBD1; J gene: TRBJ2-7; CDR3 protein: CAWNTGTGLYEQYF; CDR3 DNA: TGTGCCTGGAATACCGGGACAGGGCTCTACGAGCAGTACTTC
V gene: TRBV10-3; clone size: NA; D gene: NA; J gene: TRBJ1-2; CDR3 protein: CAIDRGGYGYTF; CDR3 DNA: TGTGCCATTGACAGAGGAGGCTATGGCTACACCTTC
V gene: TRBV3-1/TRBV3-2; clone size: NA; D gene: NA; J gene: TRBJ2-3; CDR3 protein: CASSQVARGITDTQYF; CDR3 DNA: TGTGCCAGCAGCCAAGTGGCGCGGGGAATCACAGATACGCAGTATTTT
V gene: TRBV5-1; clone size: once; D gene: NA; J gene: TRBJ2-7; CDR3 protein: CASSFDRFTYEQYF; CDR3 DNA: TGCGCCAGCAGCTTCGACAGGTTCACCTACGAGCAGTACTTC
V gene: TRBV27; clone size: NA; D gene: NA; J gene: TRBJ2-1; CDR3 protein: CASSLLGAVNEQFF; CDR3 DNA: TGTGCCAGCAGTTTACTGGGGGCAGTCAATGAGCAGTTCTTC
V gene: TRBV6-5; clone size: NA; D gene: NA; J gene: TRBJ2-7; CDR3 protein: CASSRGGHEQYF; CDR3 DNA: TGTGCCAGCAGTCGGGGCGGCCACGAGCAGTACTTC
V gene: TRBV6-1; clone size: NA; D gene: TRBD1; J gene: TRBJ1-2; CDR3 protein: CASREGQGIYGYTF; CDR3 DNA: TGTGCCAGCAGGGAAGGACAGGGGATCTATGGCTACACCTTC
V gene: TRBV11-2; clone size: NA; D gene: NA; J gene: TRBJ1-1; CDR3 protein: CASSLDRWENEVNTEAFF; CDR3 DNA: TGTGCCAGCAGCTTAGATAGATGGGAGAACGAGGTCAACACTGAAGCTTTCTTT
V gene: TRBV12-3/TRBV12-4; clone size: NA; D gene: NA; J gene: TRBJ1-1; CDR3 protein: CASSSLGGTEAFF; CDR3 DNA: TGTGCCAGCAGTTCGTTGGGGGGAACTGAAGCTTTCTTT
V gene: TRBV11-2; clone size: NA; D gene: TRBD1; J gene: TRBJ1-3; CDR3 protein: CASSLGGQGRGNTIYF; CDR3 DNA: TGTGCCAGCAGCTTAGGGGGACAGGGACGTGGAAACACCATATATTTT
V gene: TRBV5-6; clone size: many; D gene: TRBD1; J gene: TRBJ2-7; CDR3 protein: CASSGGPGQFAYEQYF; CDR3 DNA: TGTGCCAGCAGCGGTGGGCCGGGACAGTTCGCCTACGAGCAGTACTTC
V gene: TRBV7-9; clone size: NA; D gene: NA; J gene: TRBJ2-7; CDR3 protein: CASSSELYEQYF; CDR3 DNA: TGTGCCAGCAGCTCAGAACTCTACGAGCAGTACTTC
V gene: TRBV28; clone size: NA; D gene: NA; J gene: TRBJ1-1; CDR3 protein: CASSFPFWAGGALSGGAFF; CDR3 DNA: TGTGCCAGCAGTTTCCCCTTTTGGGCAGGAGGAGCACTAAGCGGAGGAGCTTTCTTT
V gene: TRBV18; clone size: few; D gene: TRBD1; J gene: TRBJ1-1; CDR3 protein: CASSLTGDEAFF; CDR3 DNA: TGTGCCAGCTCACTTACAGGGGATGAAGCTTTCTTT
V gene: TRBV9; clone size: NA; D gene: NA; J gene: TRBJ2-3; CDR3 protein: CASSATQGGGSTQYF; CDR3 DNA: TGTGCCAGCAGCGCTACCCAGGGTGGGGGTTCGACGCAGTATTTT
V gene: TRBV23-1; clone size: once; D gene: NA; J gene: TRBJ1-4; CDR3 protein: CASSQGYEKLFF; CDR3 DNA: TGCGCCAGCAGTCAGGGGTATGAAAAACTGTTTTTT
V gene: TRBV10-1; clone size: NA; D gene: NA; J gene: TRBJ1-3; CDR3 protein: CAAFWGGFGNTIYF; CDR3 DNA: TGCGCCGCCTTCTGGGGGGGATTTGGAAACACCATATATTTT
V gene: TRBV19; clone size: NA; D gene: NA; J gene: TRBJ2-7; CDR3 protein: CASSIQGPYEQYF; CDR3 DNA: TGTGCCAGTAGTATACAGGGACCCTACGAGCAGTACTTC
V gene: TRBV29-1; clone size: NA; D gene: TRBD2; J gene: TRBJ2-1; CDR3 protein: CSVEGTSGGPEQFF; CDR3 DNA: TGCAGCGTTGAAGGGACTAGCGGGGGCCCTGAGCAGTTCTTC
V gene: TRBV19; clone size: NA; D gene: NA; J gene: TRBJ2-7; CDR3 protein: CASSIGGQGYEQYF; CDR3 DNA: TGTGCCAGTAGTATTGGGGGGCAGGGATACGAGCAGTACTTC
V gene: TRBV18; clone size: NA; D gene: NA; J gene: TRBJ2-2; CDR3 protein: CASSPLTADTGELFF; CDR3 DNA: TGTGCCAGCTCACCACTTACAGCGGACACCGGGGAGCTGTTTTTT
V gene: TRBV30; clone size: NA; D gene: NA; J gene: TRBJ1-6; CDR3 protein: CAWSVVPVGSPLHF; CDR3 DNA: TGTGCCTGGAGTGTTGTCCCGGTAGGGTCACCCCTCCACTTT
V gene: TRBV21-1; clone size: once; D gene: NA; J gene: TRBJ1-4; CDR3 protein: CASSPPLPKQEPNEKLFF; CDR3 DNA: TGTGCCAGCAGCCCCCCCTTACCGAAACAGGAGCCAAATGAAAAACTGTTTTTT
V gene: TRBV7-7; clone size: NA; D gene: TRBD1; J gene: TRBJ2-7; CDR3 protein: CASSLGTAAEQYF; CDR3 DNA: TGTGCTAGCAGCTTAGGGACAGCGGCAGAGCAGTACTTC
V gene: TRBV5-6; clone size: NA; D gene: TRBD1; J gene: TRBJ2-7; CDR3 protein: CASSLNPGQHYEQYF; CDR3 DNA: TGTGCCAGCAGCTTGAACCCGGGACAGCACTACGAGCAGTACTTC
V gene: TRBV2; clone size: NA; D gene: TRBD1; J gene: TRBJ1-2; CDR3 protein: CASSKGQGAKGYTF; CDR3 DNA: TGTGCCAGCAGCAAGGGACAGGGGGCAAAAGGCTACACCTTC
V gene: TRBV10-3; clone size: NA; D gene: NA; J gene: TRBJ2-6; CDR3 protein: CAISESGPQSSGANVLTF; CDR3 DNA: TGTGCCATCAGTGAGTCGGGGCCGCAAAGCTCTGGGGCCAACGTCCTGACTTTC
V gene: TRBV6-2/TRBV6-3; clone size: NA; D gene: TRBD1; J gene: TRBJ2-7; CDR3 protein: CASSYLRDRVSEQYF; CDR3 DNA: TGTGCCAGCAGTTACCTCCGGGACAGGGTCTCCGAGCAGTACTTC
V gene: TRBV18; clone size: NA; D gene: TRBD1; J gene: TRBJ1-1; CDR3 protein: CASSEKQGEAFF; CDR3 DNA: TGTGCCAGCTCAGAAAAACAGGGGGAAGCTTTCTTT
V gene: TRBV12-3/TRBV12-4; clone size: NA; D gene: TRBD1; J gene: TRBJ1-2; CDR3 protein: CASRRTGLDGYTF; CDR3 DNA: TGTGCCAGCAGGCGGACAGGGTTAGATGGCTACACCTTC
V gene: TRBV6-2/TRBV6-3; clone size: NA; D gene: TRBD1; J gene: TRBJ2-7; CDR3 protein: CASSYPPDRSYEQYF; CDR3 DNA: TGTGCCAGCAGTTACCCCCCGGACAGGTCCTACGAGCAGTACTTC
V gene: TRBV6-1; clone size: once; D gene: NA; J gene: TRBJ2-1; CDR3 protein: CASSEALRGPTYNEQFF; CDR3 DNA: TGTGCCAGCAGTGAAGCGCTTCGTGGTCCGACCTACAATGAGCAGTTCTTC
V gene: TRBV5-1; clone size: NA; D gene: NA; J gene: TRBJ1-2; CDR3 protein: CASSRRTQGSNYGYTF; CDR3 DNA: TGCGCCAGCAGCCGTAGGACCCAGGGCTCTAACTATGGCTACACCTTC
V gene: TRBV5-4; clone size: NA; D gene: NA; J gene: TRBJ1-5; CDR3 protein: CASSLWGSYPQHF; CDR3 DNA: TGTGCCAGCAGCTTGTGGGGGTCTTATCCCCAGCATTTT
V gene: TRBV9; clone size: few; D gene: NA; J gene: TRBJ1-5; CDR3 protein: CASSVEGGNQPQHF; CDR3 DNA: TGTGCCAGCAGCGTAGAAGGGGGGAATCAGCCCCAGCATTTT
V gene: TRBV11-1; clone size: NA; D gene: TRBD1; J gene: TRBJ2-1; CDR3 protein: CASSLDRGRYNEQFF; CDR3 DNA: TGTGCCAGCAGCTTAGACAGGGGGCGCTACAATGAGCAGTTCTTC
V gene: TRBV12-3/TRBV12-4; clone size: NA; D gene: TRBD1; J gene: TRBJ2-7; CDR3 protein: CASTPTGSYEQYF; CDR3 DNA: TGTGCCAGCACCCCGACAGGGAGCTACGAGCAGTACTTC
V gene: TRBV12-3/TRBV12-4; clone size: NA; D gene: NA; J gene: TRBJ2-3; CDR3 protein: CASSLSGADTQYF; CDR3 DNA: TGTGCCAGCAGTCTATCCGGAGCGGATACGCAGTATTTT
V gene: TRBV12-3/TRBV12-4; clone size: NA; D gene: NA; J gene: TRBJ1-5; CDR3 protein: CASRSGAGQPQHF; CDR3 DNA: TGTGCCAGCAGGTCGGGGGCCGGACAGCCCCAGCATTTT
V gene: TRBV20-1; clone size: NA; D gene: NA; J gene: TRBJ2-7; CDR3 protein: CSGGAGDEQYF; CDR3 DNA: TGCAGTGGGGGGGCCGGGGACGAGCAGTACTTC
V gene: TRBV3-1/TRBV3-2; clone size: NA; D gene: NA; J gene: TRBJ2-7; CDR3 protein: CASSQEGIPYTYEQYF; CDR3 DNA: TGTGCCAGCAGCCAAGAAGGTATTCCGTACACCTACGAGCAGTACTTC